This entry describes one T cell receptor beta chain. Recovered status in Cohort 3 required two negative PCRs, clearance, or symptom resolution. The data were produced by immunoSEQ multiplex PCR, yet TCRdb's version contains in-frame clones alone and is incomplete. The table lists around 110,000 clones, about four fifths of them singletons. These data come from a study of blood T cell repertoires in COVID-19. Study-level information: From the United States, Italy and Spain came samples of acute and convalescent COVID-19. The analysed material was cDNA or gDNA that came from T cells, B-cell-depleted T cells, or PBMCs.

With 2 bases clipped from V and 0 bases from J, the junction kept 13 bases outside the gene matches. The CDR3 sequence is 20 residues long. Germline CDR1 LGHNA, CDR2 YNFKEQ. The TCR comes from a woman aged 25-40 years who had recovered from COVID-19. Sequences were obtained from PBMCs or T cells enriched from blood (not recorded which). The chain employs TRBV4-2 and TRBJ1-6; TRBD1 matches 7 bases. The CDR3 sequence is CASSQFSGTASFSYNSPLHF. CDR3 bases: TGTGCCAGCAGCCAATTCTCTGGGACAGCGAGCTTCTCCTATAATTCACCCCTCCACTTT.